This T cell receptor beta chain came from a study of graft-versus-host responses after intestinal transplantation. Looking at the study overall: Recipients had transplants, and these were multivisceral, liver-intestinal, or isolated intestinal. Anti-thymocyte globulin served as induction for all recipients, who then took tacrolimus and steroids for three to four years.

Sequenced by immunoSEQ multiplex PCR; TCRdb stores in-frame clones only, minus some. The table has some 110,000 clones, about nine tenths seen once. In the case of this clone: The antigen is undetermined.

Study results and limitations: The authors found GvH clones in recipient marrow, some appearing first in ileum or blood. Early HvG declines after transplant were associated with peak circulating GvH clone levels.

Germline CDR1 is SGHRS and CDR2 is YFSETQ. V was shortened by 0 bases and J by 1 base, with 16 bases between the two germline ends. CDR3 length equals 17 residues. This rearrangement joins TRBV5-1 to TRBJ1-1; D remains ambiguous. Sample: unstimulated CD4+ T cells sorted from spleen or lymph node cells, taken before intestinal transplant. The clonotype originates from a human donor who received an intestinal transplant. The CDR3 is CASSLGGSITKNTEAFF. In DNA, the CDR3 is TGCGCCAGCAGCTTGGGAGGCTCCATAACAAAGAACACTGAAGCTTTCTTT.